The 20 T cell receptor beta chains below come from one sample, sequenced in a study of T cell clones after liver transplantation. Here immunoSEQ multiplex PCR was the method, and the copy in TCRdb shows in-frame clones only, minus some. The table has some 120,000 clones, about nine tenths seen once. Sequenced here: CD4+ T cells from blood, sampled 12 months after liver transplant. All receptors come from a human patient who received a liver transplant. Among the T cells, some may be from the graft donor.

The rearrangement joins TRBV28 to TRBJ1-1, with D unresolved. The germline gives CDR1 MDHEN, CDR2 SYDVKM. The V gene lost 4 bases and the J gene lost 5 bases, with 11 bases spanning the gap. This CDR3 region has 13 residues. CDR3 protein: CASSSSSGTEAFF. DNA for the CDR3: TGTGCCAGCAGTTCGAGTAGTGGAACTGAAGCTTTCTTT.

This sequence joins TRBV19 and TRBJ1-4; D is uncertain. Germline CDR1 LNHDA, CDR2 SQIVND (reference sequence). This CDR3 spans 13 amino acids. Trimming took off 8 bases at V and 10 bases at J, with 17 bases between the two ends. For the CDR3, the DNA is TGTGCCAGTTGCGGGCTCACCCGGGGAAAACTGTTTTTT. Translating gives CASCGLTRGKLFF. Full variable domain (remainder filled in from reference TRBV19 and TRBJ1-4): DGGITQSPKYLFRKEGQNVTLSCEQNLNHDAMYWYRQDPGQGLRLIYYSQIVNDFQKGDIAEGYSVSREKKESFPLTVTSAQKNPTAFYLCASCGLTRGKLFFGSGTQLSVL.

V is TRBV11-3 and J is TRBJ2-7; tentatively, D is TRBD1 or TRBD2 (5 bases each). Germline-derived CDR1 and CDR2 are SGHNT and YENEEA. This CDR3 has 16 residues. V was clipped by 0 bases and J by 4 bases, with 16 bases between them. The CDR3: CASSLESLGTDYEQYF. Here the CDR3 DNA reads TGTGCCAGCAGCTTAGAATCGTTGGGGACCGATTACGAGCAGTACTTC.

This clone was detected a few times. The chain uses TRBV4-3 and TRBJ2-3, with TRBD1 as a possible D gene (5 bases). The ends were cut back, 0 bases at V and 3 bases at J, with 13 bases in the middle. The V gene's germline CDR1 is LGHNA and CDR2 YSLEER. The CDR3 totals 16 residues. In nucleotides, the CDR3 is TGCGCCAGCAGCCAAGAGGCAGGGTGGGGTACAGATACGCAGTATTTT. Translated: CASSQEAGWGTDTQYF.

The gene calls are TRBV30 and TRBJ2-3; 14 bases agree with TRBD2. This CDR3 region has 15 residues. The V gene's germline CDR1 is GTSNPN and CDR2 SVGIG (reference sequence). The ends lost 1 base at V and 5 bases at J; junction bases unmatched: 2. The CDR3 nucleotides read TGTGCCTGGAGTGCAGGACTAGCGGGAGGAGATACGCAGTATTTT. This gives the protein CAWSAGLAGGDTQYF.

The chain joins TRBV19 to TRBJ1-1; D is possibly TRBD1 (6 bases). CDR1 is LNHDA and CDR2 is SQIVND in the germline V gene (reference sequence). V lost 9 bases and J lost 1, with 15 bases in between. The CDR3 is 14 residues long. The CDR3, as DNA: TGTGCCAGCAGGGAACAGGGTCCGAACACTGAAGCTTTCTTT. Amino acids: CASREQGPNTEAFF.

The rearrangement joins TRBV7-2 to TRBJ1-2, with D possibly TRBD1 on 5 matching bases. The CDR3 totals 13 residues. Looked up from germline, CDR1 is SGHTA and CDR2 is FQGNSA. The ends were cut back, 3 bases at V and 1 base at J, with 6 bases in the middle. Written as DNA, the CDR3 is TGTGCCAGCAGCTTTGACAGTAACTATGGCTACACCTTC. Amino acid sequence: CASSFDSNYGYTF.

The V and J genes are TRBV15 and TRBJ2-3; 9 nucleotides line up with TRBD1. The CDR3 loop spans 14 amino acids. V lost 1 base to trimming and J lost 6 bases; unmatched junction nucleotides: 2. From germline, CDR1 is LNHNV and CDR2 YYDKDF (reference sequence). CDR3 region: CATSRAQGADTQYF. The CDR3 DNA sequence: TGTGCCACCAGCAGAGCACAGGGGGCGGATACGCAGTATTTT.

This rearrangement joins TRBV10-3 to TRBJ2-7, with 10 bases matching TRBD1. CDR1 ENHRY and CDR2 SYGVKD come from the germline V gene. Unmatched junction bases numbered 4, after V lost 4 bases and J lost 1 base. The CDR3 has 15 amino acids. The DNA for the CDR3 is TGTGCCATCAGTGGGACAGGGGGAAGGTCCTACGAGCAGTACTTC. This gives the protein CAISGTGGRSYEQYF.

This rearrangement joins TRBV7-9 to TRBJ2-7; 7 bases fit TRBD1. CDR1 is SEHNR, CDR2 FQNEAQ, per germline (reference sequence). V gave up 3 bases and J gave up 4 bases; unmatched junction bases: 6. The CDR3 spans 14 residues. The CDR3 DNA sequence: TGTGCCAGCAGCTTGCGCTCGGACAGGTACGAGCAGTACTTC. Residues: CASSLRSDRYEQYF.

Here the CDR3 DNA reads TGCAGCGTAGGACTCCCGGGAGATACGCAGTATTTT. This gives the protein CSVGLPGDTQYF. V gene TRBV29-1 combines with J gene TRBJ2-3; D perhaps matches TRBD2 (5 bases). V lost 6 bases to trimming and J lost 5 bases, with 12 bases between them. The CDR3 spans 12 residues. Germline V gives CDR1 SQVTM, CDR2 ANQGSEA.

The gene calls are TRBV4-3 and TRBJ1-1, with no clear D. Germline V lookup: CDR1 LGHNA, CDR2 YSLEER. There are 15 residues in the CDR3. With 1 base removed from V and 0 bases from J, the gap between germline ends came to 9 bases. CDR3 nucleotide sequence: TGCGCCAGCAGCCAAGTAACCAGTTTGAACACTGAAGCTTTCTTT. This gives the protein CASSQVTSLNTEAFF.

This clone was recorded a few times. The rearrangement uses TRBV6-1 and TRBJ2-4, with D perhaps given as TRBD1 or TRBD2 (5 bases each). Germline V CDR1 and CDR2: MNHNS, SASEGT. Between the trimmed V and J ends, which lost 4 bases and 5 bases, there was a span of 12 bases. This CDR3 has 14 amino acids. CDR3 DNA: TGTGCCAGCAGTGGGGGGACGGTGCAAAACATTCAGTACTTC. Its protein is CASSGGTVQNIQYF.

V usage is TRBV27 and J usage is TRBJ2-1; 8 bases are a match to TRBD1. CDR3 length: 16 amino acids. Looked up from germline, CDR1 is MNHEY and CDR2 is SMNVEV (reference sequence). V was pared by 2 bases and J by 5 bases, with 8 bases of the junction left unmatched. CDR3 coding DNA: TGTGCCAGCAGTTTACGGGGGACAGGAGGGAACAATGAGCAGTTCTTC. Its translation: CASSLRGTGGNNEQFF.

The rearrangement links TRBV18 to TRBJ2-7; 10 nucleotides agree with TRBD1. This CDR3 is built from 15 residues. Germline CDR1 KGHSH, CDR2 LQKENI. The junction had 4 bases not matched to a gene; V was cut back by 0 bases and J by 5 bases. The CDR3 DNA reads TGTGCCAGCTCACCACCGGGACAGGGGTTAGACGAGCAGTACTTC. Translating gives CASSPPGQGLDEQYF. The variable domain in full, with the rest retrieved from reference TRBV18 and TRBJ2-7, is NAGVMQNPRHLVRRRGQEARLRCSPMKGHSHVYWYRQLPEEGLKFMVYLQKENIIDESGMPKERFSAEFPKEGPSILRIQQVVRGDSAAYFCASSPPGQGLDEQYFGPGTRLTVT.

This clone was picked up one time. Here the CDR3 reads CAWSPYMYGDRVDEQYF. For the CDR3, the DNA is TGTGCCTGGAGTCCCTATATGTACGGGGACAGGGTCGACGAGCAGTACTTC. This chain uses TRBV30 with TRBJ2-7, with 9 bases fitting TRBD1. Germline CDR1 is GTSNPN and CDR2 is SVGIG (reference sequence). The V segment lost 2 bases and the J segment 5 bases; nucleotides outside the gene matches: 16. This CDR3 is 17 amino acids long.

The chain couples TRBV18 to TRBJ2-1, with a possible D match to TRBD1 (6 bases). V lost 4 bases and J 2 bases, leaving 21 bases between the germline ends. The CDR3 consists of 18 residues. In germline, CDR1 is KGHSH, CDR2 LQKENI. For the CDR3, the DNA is TGTGCCAGCTCACTTCTGGGGGCTAACAACCAAGCCTACAATGAGCAGTTCTTC. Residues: CASSLLGANNQAYNEQFF.

In DNA, the CDR3 is TGTGCCAGCAGTGAAAATTACGGCTACACAGATACGCAGTATTTT. The encoded protein is CASSENYGYTDTQYF. The chain employs TRBV2 and TRBJ2-3; D remains ambiguous. Trimming removed 2 bases from V and 2 bases from J, with 11 bases in between. In germline, CDR1 is SNHLY, CDR2 FYNNEI. This CDR3 comprises 15 residues. Using reference TRBV2 and TRBJ2-3 for the parts outside the CDR3, the full variable domain is EPEVTQTPSHQVTQMGQEVILRCVPISNHLYFYWYRQILGQKVEFLVSFYNNEISEKSEIFDDQFSVERPDGSNFTLKIRSTKLEDSAMYFCASSENYGYTDTQYFGPGTRLTVL.

CDR3 sequence (DNA): TGTGCCAGCAGCTTAGAATACGAGCAGTACTTC. This gives the protein CASSLEYEQYF. This chain uses TRBV7-2 with TRBJ2-7; D gene ambiguous. Trimming took 1 base from V and 4 from J, leaving 2 bases between them. CDR3 size: 11 residues. CDR1 and CDR2 from the germline V gene are SGHTA and FQGNSA.

Written as DNA, the CDR3 is TGTGCCAGCTCACCCCTAGGTGAAGAGACCCAGTACTTC. Its protein product is CASSPLGEETQYF. The chain uses TRBV18 and TRBJ2-5; D ambiguous. The length of the CDR3 is 13 residues. From germline, CDR1 is KGHSH and CDR2 LQKENI. Trimming shortened V by 3 bases and J by 3 bases, and 8 bases separated the two germline ends.